Presented here are 28 T cell receptor beta chains from one specimen sequenced in a study of shared clonotypes between healthy human individuals. Sequencing was performed with immunoSEQ multiplex PCR; in TCRdb, only in-frame clones are kept and a portion is missing. The sample holds under 1,100,000 clones, roughly 70% seen once. Input material: memory CD4+ T cells sorted from blood. The subset is: CD45RA-negative fraction. The receptor source for this set is a man aged 18 to 30 in good health.

The chain employs TRBV19 and TRBJ2-7; the D gene is possibly TRBD2 (6 bases). Trimming removed 3 bases from V and 0 bases from J, with 12 bases in between. Germline assignment: CDR1 LNHDA and CDR2 SQIVND (reference sequence). There are 15 residues in the CDR3. The CDR3 protein is CASSITGGTSYEQYF. The CDR3 DNA follows: TGTGCCAGTAGTATTACCGGCGGGACCTCCTACGAGCAGTACTTC.

In its sample, this clone was seen once. The chain couples TRBV30 to TRBJ1-5; D is undetermined. V shed 2 bases and J shed 5 bases, with 13 bases lying between them. Germline V lookup: CDR1 GTSNPN, CDR2 SVGIG (reference sequence). The CDR3 totals 14 residues. The CDR3 spells CAWSSLDYDQPQHF. The CDR3 DNA reads TGTGCCTGGAGTTCCTTGGACTACGATCAGCCCCAGCATTTT.

The chain is built from TRBV6-5 and TRBJ2-7; 9 positions match TRBD1. The CDR3 totals 14 residues. Trimming took 6 bases from V and 3 from J; bases not matched to a gene: 6. The germline V gene encodes CDR1 MNHEY and CDR2 SVGAGI. CDR3 sequence: CASRRQGGFYEQYF. The CDR3 DNA reads as TGTGCCAGCAGACGACAGGGGGGTTTCTACGAGCAGTACTTC.

The gene calls are TRBV10-3 and TRBJ2-3; 11 bases fit TRBD2. The V gene's germline CDR1 is ENHRY and CDR2 SYGVKD. The CDR3 runs to 21 residues. V shed 2 bases and J 2 bases; nucleotides not matched to a gene: 18. This CDR3 is CAISEPKGTGLAGSLTDTQYF. The CDR3 DNA is TGTGCCATCAGTGAGCCTAAGGGTACAGGACTAGCGGGTTCTCTCACAGATACGCAGTATTTT.

The chain links TRBV10-3 to TRBJ1-1, with D perhaps TRBD1 (5 bases). The CDR3 runs 15 residues. CDR1 ENHRY and CDR2 SYGVKD come from the germline V gene. Trimming shortened V by 10 bases and J by 1 base, and 19 bases separated the two germline ends. The CDR3 nucleotides read TGTGCCAGTAGACAGCAATCAGACTCGAACACTGAAGCTTTCTTT. This sequence encodes CASRQQSDSNTEAFF.

V is TRBV6-5 and J is TRBJ2-1; D is perhaps TRBD2 (5 bases). CDR3 size: 15 residues. The V gene's germline CDR1 is MNHEY and CDR2 SVGAGI. V lost 2 bases to trimming and J lost 3 bases, with 11 bases between them. The chain's CDR3 is CASSYSGRVYNEQFF. In nucleotides, the CDR3 is TGTGCCAGCAGTTACAGCGGCCGGGTCTACAATGAGCAGTTCTTC.

This clone occurred many times. This chain connects TRBV27 to TRBJ1-6; D call uncertain. Germline V gives CDR1 MNHEY, CDR2 SMNVEV (reference sequence). This CDR3 contains 16 residues. V lost 2 bases and J 5 bases, leaving 13 bases between the germline ends. The CDR3 region is CASSLSPGADNSPLHF. The CDR3 nucleotides read TGTGCCAGCAGTTTAAGCCCCGGTGCGGATAATTCACCCCTCCACTTT.

The gene calls are TRBV5-6 and TRBJ2-5; D is uncertain. The germline gives CDR1 SGHDT, CDR2 YYEEEE. The CDR3 is 12 amino acids. V gave up 3 bases and J gave up 4 bases, with 7 bases separating them. The CDR3 is CASSYVRETQYF. The CDR3 nucleotides read TGTGCCAGCAGCTACGTCCGAGAGACCCAGTACTTC.

The chain couples TRBV6-6 to TRBJ1-1; no reliable D call. The CDR3 extends over 13 amino acids. Trimming removed 7 bases at V and 1 base at J, with 10 bases between. Per germline, CDR1 MNHNY and CDR2 SVGAGI (reference sequence). CDR3 loop: CASTLEGNTEAFF. CDR3 DNA: TGTGCCAGCACCCTTGAGGGGAACACTGAAGCTTTCTTT.

The V and J genes are TRBV10-1 and TRBJ2-2; D not resolved. Trimming removed 5 bases from V and 2 bases from J, with 9 bases in between. This CDR3 is 14 amino acids long. CDR1 and CDR2 from the germline V gene are WNHNN and SYGVQD (reference sequence). The CDR3 nucleotides are TGCGCCAGCAGTTACGACGGTAACACCGGGGAGCTGTTTTTT. It codes for CASSYDGNTGELFF.

The gene calls are TRBV7-2 and TRBJ1-1, with D tentatively TRBD1 (6 bases). This CDR3 spans 19 amino acids. V was pared by 2 bases and J by 0 bases, with 22 bases between. The germline gives CDR1 SGHTA, CDR2 FQGNSA. The CDR3 region is CASSLLPQGRGGVNTEAFF. The CDR3 nucleotides are TGTGCCAGCAGCTTACTCCCGCAGGGTAGAGGGGGTGTGAACACTGAAGCTTTCTTT.

J is TRBJ1-3 and V is TRBV19, with a weak D call TRBD1 (5 bases). The CDR3 has 17 residues. Germline lookup yields CDR1 LNHDA and CDR2 SQIVND (reference sequence). The V gene lost 3 bases and the J gene lost 0 bases, with 15 bases spanning the gap. Here the CDR3 reads CASSIREQAFSGNTIYF. As DNA, the CDR3 is TGTGCCAGTAGTATTAGGGAACAGGCTTTCTCTGGAAACACCATATATTTT.

The chain is built from TRBV7-8 and TRBJ1-4; 10 positions agree with TRBD1. Trimming at V came to 1 base and at J to 6 bases, leaving 2 bases not matched to a gene. Germline CDR1 is SGHVS and CDR2 is FQNEAQ. The CDR3 spans 15 residues. In DNA form, the CDR3 reads TGTGCCAGCAGCTTAGAGGGGACAGGGGATGAAAAACTGTTTTTT. The encoded protein is CASSLEGTGDEKLFF.

The V gene is TRBV7-9, the J gene TRBJ1-1; 7 bases map to TRBD1. The V gene end was trimmed by 1 base and the J gene end by 7 bases; junction bases not matched to a gene: 6. The CDR3 runs to 14 residues. Germline lookup yields CDR1 SEHNR and CDR2 FQNEAQ (reference sequence). CDR3 sequence (DNA): TGTGCCAGCAGCTTAGAAGGGGGCAGAAGTGAAGCTTTCTTT. Its translation is CASSLEGGRSEAFF.

The J gene is TRBJ1-1, the V gene TRBV18; D gene unclear. V lost 6 bases to trimming and J lost 1 base, with 18 bases between them. CDR1 and CDR2 from the germline V gene are KGHSH and LQKENI. This CDR3 comprises 16 residues. The CDR3 loop reads CASSPSIRPTNTEAFF. The CDR3 bases are TGTGCCAGCTCCCCAAGTATCCGACCGACGAACACTGAAGCTTTCTTT. Supplemented by reference TRBV18 and TRBJ1-1, the full variable domain reads NAGVMQNPRHLVRRRGQEARLRCSPMKGHSHVYWYRQLPEEGLKFMVYLQKENIIDESGMPKERFSAEFPKEGPSILRIQQVVRGDSAAYFCASSPSIRPTNTEAFFGQGTRLTVV.

The V and J genes are TRBV6-1 and TRBJ1-4, with 10 nucleotides matching TRBD1. The end of the DNA fits TRBJ2-3 better, so the J call may be wrong. This CDR3 is built from 15 residues. Germline CDR1 is MNHNS and CDR2 is SASEGT. The CDR3 bases are TGTGCCAGCAGTGAGCAACCGGGACAGGGGTCGACCCAGTATTTT. Translation: CASSEQPGQGSTQYF.

The sample holds a few counts of this clone. The chain combines TRBV30 with TRBJ1-6; D is unclear. The CDR3 loop spans 20 amino acids. V dropped 0 bases and J dropped 4 bases, with 25 bases sitting between them. Germline V gene sequence: CDR1 GTSNPN, CDR2 SVGIG (reference sequence). This chain's CDR3 is CAWSVGPQRLPNIYNSPLHF. In nucleotides, the CDR3 is TGTGCCTGGAGTGTAGGGCCACAAAGGCTCCCAAATATATATAATTCACCCCTCCACTTT.

This chain uses TRBV5-1 with TRBJ2-1; D may be TRBD2 (6 bases). The CDR3 has 15 residues. The germline gives CDR1 SGHRS, CDR2 YFSETQ. V was cut by 4 bases and J by 5 bases, with 16 bases left in between. CDR3 residues: CASSGLGTLNNEQFF. CDR3 in DNA: TGCGCCAGCAGCGGCCTCGGGACTTTAAACAATGAGCAGTTCTTC.

Details on this clone: A far larger clone lies a single base away; this is likely a read error. Distinct nucleotide sequences in the sample also encode this CDR3. This chain connects TRBV9 to TRBJ1-1; 10 bases fit TRBD1. The CDR3 is made up of 18 amino acids. In germline, CDR1 is SGDLS, CDR2 YYNGEE. Germline trimming cut 3 bases from V and 8 bases from J; bases unmatched to any gene: 19. CDR3 residues: CASSAPPGTGERVTEAFF. The CDR3 coding sequence is TGTGCCAGCAGCGCCCCACCCGGGACAGGGGAGAGGGTCACCGAAGCTTTCTTT.

This chain joins TRBV7-2 and TRBJ2-5; TRBD2 aligns across 13 bases. Germline CDR1 and CDR2: SGHTA and FQGNSA. J gave up 13 bases and V 6 bases, and 5 bases lay outside the gene matches. The CDR3 contains 12 residues. In DNA, the CDR3 is TGTGCCAGCAGTGGACTAGCGGGGGCCCCGTACTTC. Translating it yields CASSGLAGAPYF.

The CDR3 coding sequence is TGTGCCAGCAGCACGTCCGGTAGGGGGCAGGAGACCCAGTACTTC. Amino acids: CASSTSGRGQETQYF. The rearrangement joins TRBV28 to TRBJ2-5; 7 bases line up with TRBD1. The junction had 12 bases not matched to a gene; V was cut back by 6 bases and J by 5 bases. Looked up from germline, CDR1 is MDHEN and CDR2 is SYDVKM. This CDR3 has 15 residues.

V is TRBV11-2 and J is TRBJ2-7, with 8 positions matching TRBD1. Germline V CDR1 and CDR2: SGHAT, FQNNGV. After removal of 5 bases from V and 6 bases from J, the junction contained 24 bases not matched to a gene. The CDR3 extends over 19 amino acids. In DNA form, the CDR3 reads TGTGCCAGCAGCCCCAAAACGACAGGGGAGTCATTTCGGACCTCCGAGCAGTACTTC. This translates into CASSPKTTGESFRTSEQYF.

The V gene is TRBV7-2, the J gene TRBJ1-1; D not resolved. The CDR3 length is 14 residues. V lost 5 bases to trimming and J lost 0 bases, with 10 bases between them. The germline CDR1 and CDR2 sequences are SGHTA and FQGNSA. The DNA of the CDR3 is TGTGCCAGCAGCCCCTTCACAGTGAACACTGAAGCTTTCTTT. It yields the protein CASSPFTVNTEAFF.

V gene TRBV5-1 combines with J gene TRBJ2-3, with 13 bases that match TRBD2. Germline CDR1 reads SGHRS; CDR2 reads YFSETQ. The trim removed 4 bases at V and 4 bases at J, leaving 9 bases unmatched. The CDR3 loop spans 17 amino acids. The DNA of the CDR3 is TGCGCCAGCAGCCAAAATCCCGGACTAGCGGGGGCAGATACGCAGTATTTT. Amino acid sequence: CASSQNPGLAGADTQYF.

This rearrangement joins TRBV30 to TRBJ1-2, with TRBD1 as a possible D gene (5 bases). The CDR3 length is 15 residues. The germline V and J ends were trimmed by 5 bases and 0 bases, with 16 bases remaining between them. Germline CDR1 is GTSNPN and CDR2 is SVGIG (reference sequence). The CDR3 DNA sequence: TGTGCCTGGGAAGTTCAGGGAACTACTAACTATGGCTACACCTTC. Translated: CAWEVQGTTNYGYTF.

Comments on this clone: The same CDR3 is also encoded by other DNA sequences in this sample. The chain uses TRBV5-1 and TRBJ2-2; TRBD2 matches at 7 bases. The CDR3 is made up of 15 amino acids. V lost 5 bases to trimming and J lost 0 bases; unmatched junction nucleotides: 4. Germline V lookup: CDR1 SGHRS, CDR2 YFSETQ. The CDR3: CASRLAVTNTGELFF. The CDR3 DNA is TGCGCCAGCAGGCTAGCGGTTACGAACACCGGGGAGCTGTTTTTT.

This chain joins TRBV6-1 and TRBJ1-2; D perhaps matches TRBD1 (5 bases). The V end was cut by 1 base, the J end by 5 bases, with 8 bases between. The CDR3 runs to 13 residues. Germline CDR1 MNHNS, CDR2 SASEGT. The CDR3 bases are TGTGCCAGCAGTGAAGGACAGCTTTATGGCTACACCTTC. Amino acids: CASSEGQLYGYTF.

The rearrangement uses TRBV5-4 and TRBJ2-7, with D uncertain. The V and J ends lost 5 bases and 1 base respectively, with 10 bases between them. This CDR3 spans 13 amino acids. Germline loops: CDR1 SGHNT, CDR2 YYREEE (reference sequence). The CDR3 region is CASSLRNSYEQYF. CDR3 DNA sequence: TGTGCCAGCAGTTTACGAAATTCCTACGAGCAGTACTTC. The full variable domain, its missing parts supplied by reference TRBV5-4 and TRBJ2-7, is ETGVTQSPTHLIKTRGQQVTLRCSSQSGHNTVSWYQQALGQGPQFIFQYYREEENGRGNFPPRFSGLQFPNYSSELNVNALELDDSALYLCASSLRNSYEQYFGPGTRLTVT.